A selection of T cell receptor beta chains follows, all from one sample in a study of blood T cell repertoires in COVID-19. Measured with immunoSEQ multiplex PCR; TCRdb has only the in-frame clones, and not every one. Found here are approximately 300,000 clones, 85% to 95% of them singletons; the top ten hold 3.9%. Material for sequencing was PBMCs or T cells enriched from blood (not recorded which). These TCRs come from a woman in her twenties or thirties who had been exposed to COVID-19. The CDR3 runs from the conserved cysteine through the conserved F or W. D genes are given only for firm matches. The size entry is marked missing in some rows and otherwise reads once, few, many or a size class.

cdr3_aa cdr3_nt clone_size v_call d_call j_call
CAITRGRDYGYTF TGTGCCATCACCCGCGGCAGGGACTATGGCTACACCTTC once TRBV10-3 NA TRBJ1-2
CASSFTGRVTQYF TGTGCCAGCAGTTTTACAGGGAGGGTGACCCAGTACTTC NA TRBV12-3/TRBV12-4 NA TRBJ2-5
CASSQGLAGGPSSYNEQFF TGCGCCAGCAGCCAGGGACTAGCGGGGGGGCCAAGCTCCTACAATGAGCAGTTCTTC NA TRBV5-1 TRBD2 TRBJ2-1
CASSLRPVTPAGYGYTF TGTGCCAGCAGCTTGCGCCCGGTGACTCCCGCTGGCTATGGCTACACCTTC NA TRBV11-3 NA TRBJ1-2
CSVEGGYSSYNEQFF TGCAGCGTTGAGGGGGGTTACAGCTCCTACAATGAGCAGTTCTTC NA TRBV29-1 NA TRBJ2-1
CAISGGQANTEAFF TGTGCCATCAGTGGCGGACAGGCGAACACTGAAGCTTTCTTT NA TRBV10-3 TRBD1 TRBJ1-1
CASSPRTGENTEAFF TGCGCCAGCAGCCCCCGGACAGGGGAGAACACTGAAGCTTTCTTT NA TRBV5-1 TRBD1 TRBJ1-1
CASTVTGDYEQYF TGTGCCAGCACTGTGACAGGGGATTACGAGCAGTACTTC few TRBV6-5 TRBD1 TRBJ2-7
CASSVPGQVAGRAYEQYF TGTGCCAGCAGTGTCCCGGGACAGGTAGCGGGTCGAGCCTACGAGCAGTACTTC NA TRBV2 NA TRBJ2-7
CASDKQGHGNQPQHF TGTGCCAGCGACAAACAGGGACATGGCAATCAGCCCCAGCATTTT NA TRBV5-8 NA TRBJ1-5
CASSVQGANTGELFF TGTGCCAGCAGCGTACAGGGCGCGAACACCGGGGAGCTGTTTTTT NA TRBV9 NA TRBJ2-2
CASSSILDRGYGYTF TGTGCCAGCAGTTCAATACTGGACAGGGGCTATGGCTACACCTTC NA TRBV27 TRBD1 TRBJ1-2
CASSLEHDRGYGYTF TGTGCCAGCAGCTTAGAGCACGACAGGGGGTATGGCTACACCTTC NA TRBV7-9 TRBD1 TRBJ1-2
CASTILQGSEAFF TGTGCCAGCACCATTCTACAGGGCTCTGAAGCTTTCTTT NA TRBV2 NA TRBJ1-1
CAWGGRRSSYNEQFF TGTGCCTGGGGGGGCAGGCGAAGCTCCTACAATGAGCAGTTCTTC NA TRBV30 NA TRBJ2-1
CASSEDRGTEAFF TGTGCCAGCAGCGAAGACAGGGGGACTGAAGCTTTCTTT NA TRBV3-1/TRBV3-2 TRBD1 TRBJ1-1